This T cell receptor (beta chain) was profiled in a study of CD8 T cells in Susac syndrome (dated by TCRdb to between 2018 and 2020). Some background on the complete study: Whether CD8+ T cell activation and differentiation in Susac syndrome was antigen driven was tested using repertoire sequencing.

A remark on this clonotype: Its antigen is currently not known. No per-base quality is available; no much larger clone lies one base away.

RNA was extracted with the RNeasy kit and 0.5 to 1 ug was reverse transcribed using random hexamers. The immunoSEQ multiplex PCR assay, covering 54 Vbeta and 13 Jbeta segments, was used to amplify TCR beta CDR3 regions. To correct PCR amplification bias, a synthetic template baseline was used for both primer optimization and computational correction. Turning to the authors' computational methods: Only productive sequences were kept, with reads annotated to V, D and J genes according to IMGT and analyzed in immunoSEQ Analyzer. Clonality was computed as one minus Shannon entropy normalized by log2 of the number of productive unique sequences. Public and private clones were assessed among the 100 most prevalent clones of each patient and control. Susac-specific clones were defined as absent from healthy and MS cohorts, around 980 published viral clones and other ImmuneACCESS disease sequences. TCRdb reran the public reads through fastp at Q25 and MiXCR, keeping productive beta chains. Rows merge per CDR3 protein into single entries with the most common DNA and genes. TCRdb's processing, not the authors', yielded these V and J calls. Across this sample there are 100,000 to 150,000 distinct CDR3 sequences, with 90% to 95% seen only once. Over 0.07% of the sample is taken by the ten largest.

What the work shows at the level of the full study, not this receptor alone: The number of individuals in the TCR sequencing and HLA analysis was recognized as being relatively small.

Inclusive of the bounding cysteine and phenylalanine, the CDR3 is 15 residues long. Here the CDR3 DNA is all that survives: 45 bases in frame from base 1. Sequences KGHSH (CDR1) and LQKENI (CDR2) are obtained from the germline V gene. V is trimmed back by 4 bases and J by 5 bases, and the junction contains 9 bases that no gene match accounts for. Peripheral blood CD8+ and CD4+ T cells from healthy donors, Susac syndrome patients and multiple sclerosis patients were profiled using high-throughput TCR beta sequencing. Healthy donors were included as age- and sex-matched controls. CD8+ TEMRA cells were enriched by FACS, while bulk CD8+ and CD4+ T cells were purified by magnetic negative isolation. Blood was collected in EDTA tubes and processed within 24 hours, with PBMCs isolated through density gradient centrifugation. PBMCs intended for TCR sequencing were cryopreserved in liquid nitrogen and thawed later in a water bath at 37 degrees C. The sorted or isolated CD4+, CD8+ and CD8+ TEMRA cells reached a purity of at least 90%.

The chain is encoded by TRBV18 joined to TRBJ2-5; 8 central bases correspond to TRBD1. The sample was CD4+ T cells from PBMCs. The sequence derives from a human donor in good health. CDR3 reads: CASSLGQGGSETQYF. The DNA sequence is TGTGCCAGCTCACTTGGACAGGGTGGAAGTGAGACCCAGTACTTC.